The present T cell receptor beta chain was sequenced within a study of blood T cells in healthy people across ages (dated by TCRdb to the mid-2010s). At the level of the whole study: Template switching captured roughly one uniquely barcoded TCR beta cDNA molecule per two T cells in model experiments. Using deep sequencing normalized with unique cDNA molecular identifiers, the study measured how TCR beta repertoire diversity changes with age. Donors were grouped into four age groups: young (average approximately 16 years), middle-aged (around 39), aged (about 59) and long-lived (about 89). Using the same blood draw, the study looked at two additional independent replicas of 1 million unique cDNA reads for two donors, one aged 18 to 29 and the other aged 80 or older. The study at large found these results: Estimates of total diversity based on one million sequenced T cells were considered lower bounds and underestimates. As age increased, observed TCR beta diversity per million T cells dropped in a roughly linear way, and a significant reduction was already evident by age around 41. The percentage of naive T cells measured by flow cytometry correlated strongly with observed TCR beta diversity. Compared with the aged group, the long-lived group had more naive CD4+ T cells, fewer expanded clones and increased TCR diversity, suggesting age selection. Bulk unsorted PBMC profiling prevented conclusive comparison of naive and antigen-experienced compartments. Because the CMV infection status of the donors was unknown, age-related changes in expanded clonotypes may potentially have been confounded.

Taken from cysteine to phenylalanine, the CDR3 has 11 residues. Only the CDR3 part of the read is kept: 33 bases, read in frame from the first base. CDR1 DFQATT and CDR2 SNEGSKA are derived from the germline V gene (reference sequence). Receptors were amplified or captured by 5' RACE. Sequencing was performed on an Illumina HiSeq 2500. The second PCR ran for roughly 7 to 12 cycles and used a J-beta primer mix along with a sample-barcoded 5' primer. Each TCR beta cDNA molecule received a unique molecular identifier from a template-switch 5' adaptor carrying 12 random nucleotides. Each sample yielded at least 3 million CDR3-containing paired-end reads. First-strand cDNA synthesis was performed from all RNA using the Mint cDNA synthesis kit, with priming by a TRBC-specific oligonucleotide. Following uracil-DNA glycosylase treatment, all cDNA underwent a first 18-cycle PCR with the universal primers M1SS and BC2_uni_R. Regarding the original processing steps: Normalization of each sample was performed by random selection of 1 million high-quality reads, each carrying a distinct molecular identifier. Reads sharing molecular identifiers were discarded rather than binned into consensus sequences. CDR3 identification, clonotype clustering and error correction used MiTCR with a Q25 quality threshold and the strictest error-elimination algorithm. A nonparametric unseen species model with Euler transformation was used to estimate lower-bound total TCR beta diversity. TCRdb redid the processing of the public reads, applying fastp at Q25 and MiXCR, and retained in-frame beta chains. Entries are consolidated by CDR3 protein sequence, retaining the most common genes and DNA. The V and J calls, along with clone size, are taken from TCRdb and not from the paper's own processing. Across this sample there are 1 million or so distinct CDR3 sequences, with under 30% seen only once. 0.65% to 0.95% of the sample goes to the ten largest clones.

This clonotype has only a few counts. What this receptor recognizes is not known. No much larger clone exists at a distance of one base, and base qualities are not known. The donors were roughly 39 Caucasian individuals from Russia, aged roughly 6 to 100 years, who were systemically healthy. Each donor gave ten milliliters of peripheral blood, drawn into EDTA-treated Vacutainer tubes. Ficoll-Paque density-gradient centrifugation was used to isolate PBMCs, with at least 6 million obtained per sample. Trizol reagent was used to extract total RNA from PBMCs, with at least 5 micrograms per sample. For every donor, flow cytometry on a PBMC aliquot measured the percentage of naive CD45RAhigh/CD27high T cells. The same data also contributed to another study, on T cells of mothers and their children. The second source states: The donors were nine systemically healthy Caucasian individuals, made up of three mothers and their six children. cDNA synthesis used all of the extracted RNA, with around 1.6 ug of RNA in each 15 ul reaction. In the second PCR, the M1S primer added sample barcodes and 2-4 random nucleotides. More than 8 million TCR beta CDR3 reads were obtained from each mother, and roughly 3.1 million reads were obtained from each child. Thymic selection similarly shapes TCR recombination output in related and unrelated pairs, with minor effect from inherited differences. Related mother-child pairs always showed normalized repertoire overlap that was slightly higher than in unrelated mother-child pairs, though the difference was never significant. No persistent microchimeric T cell clones were detected, at a sensitivity of roughly 93 clones per million clonotypes. To look for features that set related mother-child pairs apart from unrelated individuals, the researchers ran deep NGS to compare the TCR beta repertoires of mothers and children. Mothers averaged roughly 36 +/- 4 years of age and children averaged roughly 11 +/- 4 years. Libraries were sequenced on Illumina HiSeq 2000 with 100+100 nt paired-end reads after adapter ligation with NEBNext reagents. Mother and child libraries were prepared a month apart and sequenced in separate runs to prevent cross-contamination. For each donor, between about 500,000 and 2,200,000 distinct TCR beta clonotypes were identified. Naive TCR beta clonotypes were estimated from low-frequency clonotypes matched to each donor's FACS-determined naive share, without sorting.

The chain couples TRBV20-1 to TRBJ2-5, with the D segment identity uncertain. The J call may be incorrect, as the DNA end agrees better with TRBJ2-1. The sequencing sample was made of blood. The sequence derives from a girl aged 2-10 years in good health. This receptor has the CDR3 CSATYLNEQFF. The bases read TGCAGTGCTACCTATTTGAATGAGCAGTTCTTC.